Detailed here is one T cell receptor beta chain. This sample was included in a study of control samples from healthy donors and cancer patients. This CDR3 region has 15 residues. From germline, CDR1 is SGHRS and CDR2 YFSETQ. The trim removed 1 base at V and 3 bases at J, leaving 4 bases unmatched. TCRdb keeps only in-frame clones here, not all; method: immunoSEQ multiplex PCR. The data hold 100,000 or so clones, with around 88% observed a single time. The V call is TRBV5-1, the J call TRBJ2-5; 9 nucleotides line up with TRBD2. This receptor was identified in a man aged 30 to 45 in good health. Sequencing was carried out using blood. CDR3 sequence (DNA): TGCGCCAGCAGCTTGACTAGCGGGTCCAAAGAGACCCAGTACTTC. Translating it yields CASSLTSGSKETQYF.